This T cell receptor (beta chain) was captured by sequencing in a study of blood T cells in healthy people across ages. PCR was performed a second time for about 7 to 12 cycles using a sample-barcoded 5' primer and a J-beta primer mix. TCRdb ran MiXCR on the 5' RACE reads and lists one entry per CDR3 protein. The sample has about 1.4 million distinct CDR3 sequences, approximately 59% seen once; the top ten hold 6.5% to 8%. The sample holds one count of this clonotype. The V gene's germline CDR1 is SGHAT and CDR2 FQNNGV. The CDR3 consists of 17 residues. V dropped 1 base and J dropped 0; count of bases not matched to a gene: 1.

The chain links TRBV11-2 to TRBJ1-6; 9 nucleotides match TRBD1. The clonotype originates from a man between 18 and 29 years old in good health. The sample taken for sequencing was blood. CDR3 loop: CASSLATGGSYNSPLHF. The CDR3 DNA follows: TGTGCCAGCAGCTTAGCGACAGGGGGCTCCTATAATTCACCCCTCCACTTT.